Shown below are 32 T cell receptor beta chains from a single sample sequenced in a study of blood T cell repertoires in COVID-19. Clones were read by immunoSEQ multiplex PCR, and TCRdb kept only the in-frame ones, dropping some. Of 80,000 to 90,000 clones in the sample, roughly 90% are singletons; the top ten hold 1.2%. The sample taken for sequencing was peripheral blood. The receptor set was obtained from a man at least 80 years old with active or convalescent COVID-19.

In nucleotides, the CDR3 is TGTGCCAGCAGCCCCCTAACTAGCGGGAGTTACAATGAGCAGTTCTTC. Translation gives CASSPLTSGSYNEQFF. The V call is TRBV21-1, the J call TRBJ2-1; the listed D gene, TRBD2, was not tested against the DNA. TRBV21-1 is given as a pseudogene. This CDR3 is built from 16 residues.

The chain couples TRBV27 to TRBJ1-5, with 8 bases that match TRBD1. The V segment lost 6 bases and the J segment 7 bases; nucleotides outside the gene matches: 11. Germline V gene data show CDR1 as MNHEY and CDR2 as SMNVEV (reference sequence). There are 15 residues in the CDR3. Here the CDR3 reads CASSAGTGGGQPQHF. The CDR3, as DNA: TGTGCCAGCAGCGCCGGGACAGGTGGGGGCCAGCCCCAGCATTTT.

J is TRBJ2-1 and V is TRBV28, with unresolved D. In germline, CDR1 is MDHEN, CDR2 SYDVKM. CDR3 length: 11 amino acids. V lost 8 bases and J 10 bases, leaving 12 bases between the germline ends. Here the CDR3 reads CASSSPREQFF. The CDR3 DNA reads as TGTGCCAGCTCGTCGCCGAGAGAGCAGTTCTTC.

The rearrangement joins TRBV19 to TRBJ1-1; a weak D match, TRBD1 (5 bases). Trimming pared 2 bases from V and 5 bases from J, leaving 15 bases between. Looked up from germline, CDR1 is LNHDA and CDR2 is SQIVND (reference sequence). This CDR3 comprises 15 residues. The CDR3 DNA follows: TGTGCCAGTAGTATACGGGCAGGGCAGCGAACTGAAGCTTTCTTT. It specifies CASSIRAGQRTEAFF.

The V and J genes are TRBV19 and TRBJ1-5; a weak D match, TRBD1 (5 bases). The CDR3 has 13 residues. The V end lost 7 bases, the J end lost 7 bases, and 14 bases lay between the germline ends. The V gene's germline CDR1 is LNHDA and CDR2 SQIVND (reference sequence). In nucleotides, the CDR3 is TGTGCCAGTACACCTCTCGGGGGGCAGCCCCAGCATTTT. Its protein product is CASTPLGGQPQHF.

The V and J genes are TRBV19 and TRBJ2-1; the match to TRBD2 covers 7 bases. Trimming took 7 bases from V and 3 from J; bases not matched to a gene: 3. Germline CDR1 LNHDA, CDR2 SQIVND (reference sequence). There are 13 residues in the CDR3. The CDR3 here is CASMPSGYNEQFF. The CDR3 DNA follows: TGTGCCAGTATGCCTAGCGGCTACAATGAGCAGTTCTTC.

The chain uses TRBV27 and TRBJ2-7; 7 bases match TRBD2. V shed 3 bases, J shed 6 bases, and the junction held 2 bases outside the gene matches. Germline-derived CDR1 and CDR2 are MNHEY and SMNVEV (reference sequence). The CDR3 runs to 12 residues. The CDR3 bases are TGTGCCAGCAGTTTTACGGGGGGCGAGCAGTACTTC. Amino acids: CASSFTGGEQYF.

This clone came up once. The rearrangement uses TRBV7-2 and TRBJ2-1; TRBD2 agrees at 8 bases. Trimming cost V 1 base and J 4 bases; bases outside gene matches: 3. The CDR3 runs 15 residues. Germline-derived CDR1 and CDR2 are SGHTA and FQGNSA. The CDR3 coding sequence is TGTGCCAGCAGCTTAGGAGCGGGAGTTTACAATGAGCAGTTCTTC. It yields the protein CASSLGAGVYNEQFF.

This clone was seen a single time. The J gene is TRBJ1-4, the V gene TRBV2; a possible D gene is TRBD1 (6 bases). CDR1 is SNHLY, CDR2 FYNNEI, per germline. Trimming took off 6 bases at V and 4 bases at J, with 15 bases between the two ends. This CDR3 contains 15 residues. The CDR3 here is CASRGEGQSNEKLFF. The CDR3 region has the DNA TGTGCCAGCAGGGGCGAAGGACAGAGTAATGAAAAACTGTTTTTT.

This chain joins TRBV6-1 and TRBJ2-1; TRBD2 aligns across 7 bases. This CDR3 is built from 15 residues. Losses at the gene ends were 5 bases for V and 2 bases for J; bases not matched to a gene: 6. Looked up from germline, CDR1 is MNHNS and CDR2 is SASEGT. The CDR3 loop is CASSQTSLAYNEQFF. CDR3 coding DNA: TGTGCCAGCAGTCAGACTAGCTTGGCCTACAATGAGCAGTTCTTC.

V gene TRBV5-6 combines with J gene TRBJ1-2; D is possibly TRBD1 (5 bases). V lost 2 bases, J lost 7 bases, and 15 bases lay in between. The germline V gene encodes CDR1 SGHDT and CDR2 YYEEEE. The CDR3 totals 14 residues. CDR3 sequence reads: CASSLGRGTFGYTF. The CDR3 DNA reads as TGTGCCAGCAGCTTAGGTCGGGGGACCTTTGGCTACACCTTC.

The V call is TRBV24-1, the J call TRBJ2-1, with 8 bases that match TRBD2. CDR1 and CDR2 from the germline V gene are KGHDR and SFDVKD. V lost 1 base and J lost 0; bases outside the gene matches: 7. The CDR3 has 18 amino acids. In DNA, the CDR3 is TGTGCCACCAGTGATTTAGCGGGAGCCAATCCCTCCTACAATGAGCAGTTCTTC. Translating it yields CATSDLAGANPSYNEQFF.

This clone was picked up a small number of times. This chain uses TRBV18 with TRBJ1-1; possibly TRBD1 for D (5 bases). CDR1 is KGHSH and CDR2 is LQKENI in the germline V gene. The V gene lost 6 bases and the J gene lost 5 bases, with 13 bases spanning the gap. The CDR3 consists of 13 residues. The CDR3 loop reads CASSLKGNTEAFF. Here the CDR3 DNA reads TGTGCCAGCTCGCTAAAGGGGAATACTGAAGCTTTCTTT.

V is TRBV6-6 and J is TRBJ2-1, with D uncertain. Per germline, CDR1 MNHNY and CDR2 SVGAGI (reference sequence). The CDR3 sequence is 12 residues long. Trimming pared 0 bases from V and 5 bases from J, leaving 2 bases between. The CDR3 reads CASSYSNNEQFF. DNA of the CDR3: TGTGCCAGCAGTTACTCTAACAATGAGCAGTTCTTC.

In its sample, this clone was seen a few times. The gene calls are TRBV10-3 and TRBJ1-1, with 7 bases lining up with TRBD1. This CDR3 has 14 residues. Germline trimming cut 5 bases from V and 3 bases from J; bases unmatched to any gene: 6. From germline, CDR1 is ENHRY and CDR2 SYGVKD. This CDR3 is CAISTTGPDTEAFF. Here the CDR3 DNA reads TGTGCCATCAGTACGACAGGGCCAGACACTGAAGCTTTCTTT.

This clone was seen more than once but under ten times. This sequence joins TRBV29-1 and TRBJ2-2; 8 bases fit TRBD2. Looked up from germline, CDR1 is SQVTM and CDR2 is ANQGSEA. V was clipped by 6 bases and J by 4 bases; unmatched bases: 4. The CDR3 contains 13 residues. CDR3 DNA: TGCAGCGTGTCTAGCGGGTTCACCGGGGAGCTGTTTTTT. As protein: CSVSSGFTGELFF.

The chain uses TRBV10-3 and TRBJ2-1, with 13 bases identical to TRBD2. The V and J ends lost 10 bases and 0 bases, in that order; junction bases with no gene match: 9. The germline V gene has CDR1 ENHRY and CDR2 SYGVKD. The CDR3 is 17 amino acids. CDR3 residues: CATPGLAGPSSYNEQFF. Here the CDR3 DNA reads TGTGCCACTCCGGGACTAGCGGGACCGAGCTCCTACAATGAGCAGTTCTTC.

The chain joins TRBV19 to TRBJ2-7, with TRBD2 matching 7 bases. V was clipped by 1 base and J by 4 bases; unmatched bases: 7. The CDR3 runs to 15 residues. Germline V gene sequence: CDR1 LNHDA, CDR2 SQIVND (reference sequence). CDR3 amino acids: CASSIAAGREYEQYF. CDR3 nucleotide sequence: TGTGCCAGTAGTATAGCGGCGGGGAGGGAATACGAGCAGTACTTC.

The CDR3 region has the DNA TGCGCCAGCAGCTTGCCCCTGGGGCGCGAGCAGTACTTC. Protein product: CASSLPLGREQYF. The gene calls are TRBV5-1 and TRBJ2-7, with a weak D call TRBD1 (5 bases). Trimming removed 1 base at V and 6 bases at J, with 11 bases between. Germline assignment: CDR1 SGHRS and CDR2 YFSETQ. The CDR3 runs to 13 residues.

V and J are TRBV7-8 and TRBJ1-1; no reliable D call. The V and J ends lost 5 bases and 1 base respectively, with 14 bases between them. CDR1 is SGHVS, CDR2 FQNEAQ, per germline. The CDR3 has 15 residues. The CDR3, as DNA: TGTGCCAGCAGCCCCCGCGGCCAGAAGAACACTGAAGCTTTCTTT. As protein: CASSPRGQKNTEAFF. The whole variable domain, remainder taken from reference TRBV7-8 and TRBJ1-1, is GAGVSQSPRYKVAKRGQDVALRCDPISGHVSLFWYQQALGQGPEFLTYFQNEAQLDKSGLPSDRFFAERPEGSVSTLKIQRTQQEDSAVYLCASSPRGQKNTEAFFGQGTRLTVV.

This clone is a singleton in its sample. The rearrangement joins TRBV27 to TRBJ2-1; the match to TRBD2 covers 14 bases. This CDR3 is built from 14 residues. V shed 8 bases, J shed 10 bases, and the junction held 7 bases outside the gene matches. The germline V gene has CDR1 MNHEY and CDR2 SMNVEV (reference sequence). The CDR3 DNA reads TGTGCCAGCTCGGGACTAGCGGGAGAGAGGGAGCAGTTCTTC. It codes for CASSGLAGEREQFF.

The V and J genes are TRBV27 and TRBJ1-6, with 7 bases fitting TRBD1. Germline V lookup: CDR1 MNHEY, CDR2 SMNVEV (reference sequence). CDR3 length: 15 amino acids. Trimming took 3 bases from V and 7 from J; bases not matched to a gene: 6. The CDR3 loop is CASSFQTGLNSPLHF. The CDR3 DNA follows: TGTGCCAGCAGTTTCCAGACAGGGCTCAATTCACCCCTCCACTTT.

In this sample, this clone turned up a few times. The chain joins TRBV6-5 to TRBJ1-1, with 8 bases that match TRBD1. CDR1 MNHEY and CDR2 SVGAGI come from the germline V gene. Trimming took 6 bases from V and 4 from J; bases not matched to a gene: 7. The CDR3 spans 14 residues. This CDR3 is CASRRTGFGTEAFF. CDR3 DNA sequence: TGTGCCAGCAGGCGGACAGGGTTTGGCACTGAAGCTTTCTTT.

This chain joins TRBV27 and TRBJ2-2; 9 positions match TRBD1. This CDR3 is built from 18 residues. Unmatched junction bases numbered 15, after V lost 3 bases and J lost 7 bases. Germline CDR1 MNHEY, CDR2 SMNVEV (reference sequence). The CDR3 region is CASSFGSWVGQGIGELFF. The CDR3 DNA is TGTGCCAGCAGTTTTGGCAGTTGGGTAGGACAGGGGATCGGGGAGCTGTTTTTT.

This clone appeared once. This chain joins TRBV6-2 or TRBV6-3 and TRBJ2-5; D gene unclear. Trimming cost V 0 bases and J 4 bases, with 6 bases left between them. The CDR3 has 13 amino acids. Germline assignment: CDR1 MNHEY and CDR2 SVGEGT. The CDR3 here is CASSYSGVETQYF. In DNA form, the CDR3 reads TGTGCCAGCAGTTACTCGGGCGTAGAGACCCAGTACTTC.

The chain combines TRBV28 with TRBJ1-4; tentative D call: TRBD1 (5 bases). CDR3 length: 17 residues. Germline V gene sequence: CDR1 MDHEN, CDR2 SYDVKM. Trimming cost V 3 bases and J 1 base, with 15 bases left between them. CDR3 DNA: TGTGCCAGCAGTTTGTTTCCGCAGGGTAGAACTAATGAAAAACTGTTTTTT. The encoded protein is CASSLFPQGRTNEKLFF.

This chain joins TRBV10-3 and TRBJ1-1; D is ambiguous. The germline V and J ends were trimmed by 4 bases and 8 bases, with 14 bases remaining between them. The CDR3 contains 13 residues. Germline values: CDR1 ENHRY, CDR2 SYGVKD. The CDR3 here is CAISVREPDEAFF. The CDR3, as DNA: TGTGCCATCAGTGTACGGGAGCCGGACGAAGCTTTCTTT.

This clone was seen once. The chain joins TRBV2 to TRBJ1-5; a weak D match, TRBD1 (5 bases). The germline V and J ends were trimmed by 5 bases and 2 bases, with 19 bases remaining between them. This CDR3 region has 17 residues. Germline CDR1 reads SNHLY; CDR2 reads FYNNEI. The CDR3 loop reads CASSLTPPGFRNQPQHF. DNA for the CDR3: TGTGCCAGCAGTCTCACCCCCCCAGGGTTTCGCAATCAGCCCCAGCATTTT.

CDR3 loop: CASSSPGAHNEQFF. In DNA, the CDR3 is TGTGCCAGTAGTTCCCCTGGGGCACACAATGAGCAGTTCTTC. The chain carries TRBV19 and TRBJ2-1; possible D gene TRBD1, 5 bases. Trimming stripped 5 bases from V and 5 bases from J, with 13 bases between. Germline assignment: CDR1 LNHDA and CDR2 SQIVND (reference sequence). CDR3 size: 14 residues.

The chain joins TRBV7-6 to TRBJ2-1, with TRBD2 matching over 7 bases. V gave up 0 bases and J gave up 3 bases; unmatched junction bases: 8. CDR3 length: 17 amino acids. Germline values: CDR1 SGHVS, CDR2 FNYEAQ. The CDR3 DNA sequence: TGTGCCAGCAGCTTAGCCTCCTTGACTAGCAGCTACAATGAGCAGTTCTTC. This sequence encodes CASSLASLTSSYNEQFF.

The genes are TRBV29-1 and TRBJ2-1, with 8 bases identical to TRBD2. The germline V gene has CDR1 SQVTM and CDR2 ANQGSEA. The CDR3 runs 17 residues. J was trimmed by 0 bases and V by 3 bases; bases with no gene match: 10. The DNA for the CDR3 is TGCAGCGTTGAGGGACTAACGGGAGGGAGCTCCTACAATGAGCAGTTCTTC. Its translation: CSVEGLTGGSSYNEQFF.

This chain links TRBV11-2 with TRBJ2-5, with D possibly matching TRBD2 (5 bases). CDR1 and CDR2 (germline): SGHAT, FQNNGV. Trimming stripped 5 bases from V and 1 base from J, with 14 bases between. The CDR3 has 15 residues. This chain's CDR3 is CASSISDGLQETQYF. The CDR3 DNA is TGTGCCAGCAGCATTTCGGACGGACTCCAAGAGACCCAGTACTTC.